The entry below gives a single T cell receptor (beta chain) sequence along with its context. This record comes from a study of shared clonotypes between healthy human individuals. Germline V gene data show CDR1 as MDHEN and CDR2 as SYDVKM. Trimming removed 11 bases from V and 0 bases from J, with 11 bases in between. This CDR3 is built from 12 residues. Researchers divided each subset's genomic DNA evenly across several immunoSEQ plates. Produced via immunoSEQ multiplex PCR; TCRdb's table is partial and in-frame only. The sample lists about 520,000 clones; around 85% were seen once. The chain carries TRBV28 and TRBJ2-7; D possibly matches TRBD1 or TRBD2 (7 bases each). This receptor was taken from a middle-aged woman in good health. Some clones in this sample may be carry-over from other donors' samples. The specimen was PBMCs. DNA of the CDR3: TGTGCCGGGGGGGACAGCTCCTACGAGCAGTACTTC. It codes for CAGGDSSYEQYF.